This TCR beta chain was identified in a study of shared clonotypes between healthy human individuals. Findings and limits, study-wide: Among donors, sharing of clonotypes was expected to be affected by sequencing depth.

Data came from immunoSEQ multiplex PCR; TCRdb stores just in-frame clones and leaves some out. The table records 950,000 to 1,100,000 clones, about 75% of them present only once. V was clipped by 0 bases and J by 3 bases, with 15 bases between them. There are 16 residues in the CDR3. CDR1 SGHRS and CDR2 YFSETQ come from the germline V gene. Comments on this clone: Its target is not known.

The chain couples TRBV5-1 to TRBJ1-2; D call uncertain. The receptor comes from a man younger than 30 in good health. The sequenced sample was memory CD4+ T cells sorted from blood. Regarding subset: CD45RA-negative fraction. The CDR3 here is CASSLGPGASHYGYTF. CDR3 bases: TGCGCCAGCAGCTTGGGGCCGGGCGCTTCCCACTATGGCTACACCTTC. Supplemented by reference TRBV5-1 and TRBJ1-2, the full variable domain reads KAGVTQTPRYLIKTRGQQVTLSCSPISGHRSVSWYQQTPGQGLQFLFEYFSETQRNKGNFPGRFSGRQFSNSRSEMNVSTLELGDSALYLCASSLGPGASHYGYTFGSGTRLTVV.